This TCR beta chain was retrieved from a study of T cells in Graves' hyperthyroidism and ophthalmopathy. With 3 bases clipped from V and 6 bases from J, the junction kept 12 bases outside the gene matches. The CDR3 consists of 17 residues. Germline V lookup: CDR1 PRHDT, CDR2 FYEKMQ (reference sequence). RNA transcripts yielded amplified TCR beta CDR3 regions. Initially, a first-round RT-PCR of the TCR CDR3 employed the HTBI primer set. TCRdb analysed the multiplex PCR reads with MiXCR anew, one entry per CDR3 protein. The sample has 380,000 or so distinct CDR3 sequences, approximately 19% seen once. For this clonotype: The antigen is undetermined. Since a much larger clone is just one base distant, this may be a read error.

Together with thyroid ultrasound, orbital computed tomography, serum thyroxine and TRAb, clinical symptoms were used for diagnoses. General observations from the study: Most clonotypes that expanded in the thyroid above 0.001 also showed up in blood.

This receptor was identified in a young woman with Graves' hyperthyroidism. The genes are TRBV13 and TRBJ2-7, with 12 bases lining up with TRBD2. The sample taken for sequencing was blood. CDR3 in amino acids: CASSFKTSGSSTSEQYF. CDR3 sequence (DNA): TGTGCCAGCAGCTTTAAGACTAGCGGGAGTTCCACCTCCGAGCAGTACTTC.